This is a list of T cell receptor beta chains from one sample in a study of radiation and T cells in renal cell carcinoma. This table comes from immunoSEQ multiplex PCR, and its TCRdb copy is limited to in-frame clones, with some not included. The data hold 50,000 to 65,000 clones, with around 80% observed a single time. Here the sequenced sample was blood, taken from a patient whose treatment included radiotherapy and nephrectomy. These receptors originate from a man aged 55-75 years with renal cell carcinoma. The CDR3 runs from the conserved cysteine through the conserved F or W. D genes are given only for firm matches. Clone size is stated in some rows and not others, as once, few, many or a class when expanded.

>.|TRBV4-3|few|TRBJ1-6
CASSHSNSPLHF
TGCGCCAGCAGCCACAGTAATTCACCCCTCCACTTT
>.|TRBV9|few|TRBJ2-3
CASSAGAQGTDTQYF
TGTGCCAGCAGCGCCGGCGCTCAAGGCACAGATACGCAGTATTTT
>TRBD1|TRBV11-2|.|TRBJ1-2
CASSRDRGNYGYTF
TGTGCCAGCAGCCGGGACAGGGGGAACTATGGCTACACCTTC
>.|TRBV7-8|.|TRBJ1-2
CASSRDPVYGYTF
TGTGCCAGCAGCCGGGACCCGGTCTATGGCTACACCTTC
>.|TRBV27|.|TRBJ1-4
CASSNRDTTTNEKLFF
TGTGCCAGCAGTAACCGGGACACAACAACTAATGAAAAACTGTTTTTT
>TRBD1|TRBV5-8|.|TRBJ1-1
CASSAGQGDTEAFF
TGTGCCAGCAGCGCGGGACAGGGAGACACTGAAGCTTTCTTT
>.|TRBV30|.|TRBJ1-1
CAWNAVSRGEAFF
TGTGCCTGGAATGCCGTTTCGCGGGGCGAAGCTTTCTTT
>.|TRBV7-9|.|TRBJ2-2
CASSVEEGMVDTGELFF
TGTGCCAGCAGCGTGGAGGAGGGGATGGTGGACACCGGGGAGCTGTTTTTT
>.|TRBV19|.|TRBJ2-7
CASSINIAGYEQYF
TGTGCCAGTAGTATAAACATTGCAGGCTACGAGCAGTACTTC
>.|TRBV7-9|.|TRBJ1-2
CASSPGSMGYGYTF
TGTGCCAGCAGCCCCGGATCAATGGGCTATGGCTACACCTTC
>TRBD1|TRBV2|.|TRBJ2-7
CASSVKSGTAEISYEQYF
TGTGCCAGCAGTGTGAAATCGGGGACAGCTGAGATCTCCTACGAGCAGTACTTC
>.|TRBV18|.|TRBJ1-1
CASSLGGAGTEAFF
TGTGCCAGCTCCCTCGGGGGCGCGGGGACTGAAGCTTTCTTT
>.|TRBV4-2|.|TRBJ2-3
CASSQALGSSTDTQYF
TGTGCCAGCAGCCAAGCCTTGGGGTCTAGCACAGATACGCAGTATTTT
>.|TRBV7-2|few|TRBJ2-1
CASSSWTRGNNEQFF
TGTGCCAGCAGCTCTTGGACTAGGGGGAACAATGAGCAGTTCTTC
>.|TRBV5-1|once|TRBJ2-1
CASSLDVRDYNEQFF
TGCGCCAGCAGCTTGGACGTCCGGGACTACAATGAGCAGTTCTTC
>.|TRBV4-2|.|TRBJ1-1
CASSQPDGLTEAFF
TGTGCCAGCAGCCAACCGGACGGGTTGACTGAAGCTTTCTTT
>TRBD1|TRBV19|.|TRBJ2-2
CASSTHRGLGGELFF
TGTGCCAGTAGTACCCACAGGGGGCTAGGCGGGGAGCTGTTTTTT
>TRBD2|TRBV10-3|many|TRBJ2-7
CAISGTSGVDEQYF
TGTGCCATCAGCGGGACTAGCGGGGTCGACGAGCAGTACTTC
>.|TRBV6-5|.|TRBJ1-5
CASSIGIRDQPQHF
TGTGCCAGCAGTATTGGGATTCGGGATCAGCCCCAGCATTTT
>TRBD1|TRBV7-9|.|TRBJ1-1
CASSLVPTGGVYEAFF
TGTGCCAGCAGCTTAGTGCCGACAGGGGGGGTTTATGAAGCTTTCTTT
>.|TRBV11-2|.|TRBJ1-1
CASRQGQLNTEAFF
TGTGCCAGCCGACAAGGACAGCTGAACACTGAAGCTTTCTTT
>.|TRBV6-5|.|TRBJ1-2
CASRDSKLDYTF
TGTGCCAGCAGGGACAGCAAATTGGACTACACCTTC
>.|TRBV7-9|once|TRBJ1-5
CASRGDGNQPQHF
TGTGCCAGCAGGGGTGATGGCAATCAGCCCCAGCATTTT
>TRBD2|TRBV2|.|TRBJ2-5
CASRRLAGGQETQYF
TGTGCCAGCAGACGACTAGCGGGGGGCCAAGAGACCCAGTACTTC